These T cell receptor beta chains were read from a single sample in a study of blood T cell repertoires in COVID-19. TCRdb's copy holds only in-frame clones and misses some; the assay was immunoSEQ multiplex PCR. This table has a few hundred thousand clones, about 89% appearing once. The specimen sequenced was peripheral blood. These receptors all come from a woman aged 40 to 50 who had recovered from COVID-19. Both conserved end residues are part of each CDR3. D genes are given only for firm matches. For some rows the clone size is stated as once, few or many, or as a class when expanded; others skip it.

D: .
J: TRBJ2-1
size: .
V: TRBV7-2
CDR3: CASRPLDSSSYNEQFF
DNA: TGTGCCAGCAGGCCTTTAGACAGTAGCTCCTACAATGAGCAGTTCTTC

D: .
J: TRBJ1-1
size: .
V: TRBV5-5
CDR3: CASSVQGGSEAFF
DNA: TGTGCCAGCAGCGTACAGGGTGGGTCTGAAGCTTTCTTT

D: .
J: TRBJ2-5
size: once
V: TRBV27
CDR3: CASSFPQGNGPVQETQYF
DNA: TGTGCCAGCAGTTTCCCGCAGGGGAACGGGCCCGTACAAGAGACCCAGTACTTC

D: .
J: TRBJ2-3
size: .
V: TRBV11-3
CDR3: CASSLDRGTDTQYF
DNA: TGTGCCAGCAGCTTAGATCGGGGCACAGATACGCAGTATTTT

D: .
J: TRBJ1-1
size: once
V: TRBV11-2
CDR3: CASTLGQGLMNTEAFF
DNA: TGTGCCAGCACCTTGGGGCAGGGGCTCATGAACACTGAAGCTTTCTTT

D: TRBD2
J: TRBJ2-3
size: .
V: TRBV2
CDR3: CASSGASGSLVDTQYF
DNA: TGTGCCAGCAGTGGAGCTAGCGGGAGCCTTGTCGATACGCAGTATTTT

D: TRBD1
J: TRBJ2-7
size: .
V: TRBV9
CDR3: CASSVSTGYEQYF
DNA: TGTGCCAGCAGCGTATCGACAGGGTACGAGCAGTACTTC

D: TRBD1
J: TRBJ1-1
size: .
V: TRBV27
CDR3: CASGDRGLTEAFF
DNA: TGTGCCAGCGGGGACAGGGGACTCACTGAAGCTTTCTTT

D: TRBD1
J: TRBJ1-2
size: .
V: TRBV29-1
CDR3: CSGVTGVGYTF
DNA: TGCAGCGGGGTCACAGGGGTAGGCTACACCTTC

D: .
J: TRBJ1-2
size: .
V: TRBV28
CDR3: CASSGGRDNYGYTF
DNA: TGTGCCAGCAGCGGGGGGAGGGATAACTATGGCTACACCTTC

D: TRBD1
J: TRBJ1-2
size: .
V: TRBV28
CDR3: CASSSGQGGGYTF
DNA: TGTGCCAGCAGTTCAGGACAGGGAGGTGGCTACACCTTC

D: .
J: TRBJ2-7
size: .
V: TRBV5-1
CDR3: CASSLGLGVVYEQYF
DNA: TGCGCCAGCAGCTTGGGGCTGGGAGTGGTCTACGAGCAGTACTTC

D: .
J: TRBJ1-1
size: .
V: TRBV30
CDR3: CAWSVPDRRNTEAFF
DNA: TGTGCCTGGAGTGTGCCCGACAGGAGGAACACTGAAGCTTTCTTT

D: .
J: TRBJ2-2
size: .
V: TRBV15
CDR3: CATSRDLEAPEAGELFF
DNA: TGTGCCACCAGCAGAGATCTTGAAGCGCCCGAGGCCGGGGAGCTGTTTTTT

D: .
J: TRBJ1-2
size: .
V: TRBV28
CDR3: CASTQRAGISYGYTF
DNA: TGTGCCAGCACCCAGCGGGCAGGGATAAGCTATGGCTACACCTTC

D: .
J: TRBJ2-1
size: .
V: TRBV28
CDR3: CASSLLAEVYNEQFF
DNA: TGTGCCAGCAGTTTGCTAGCAGAGGTTTACAATGAGCAGTTCTTC

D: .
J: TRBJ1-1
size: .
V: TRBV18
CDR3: CASSPGRNTEAFF
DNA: TGTGCCAGCTCGCCTGGTAGGAACACTGAAGCTTTCTTT

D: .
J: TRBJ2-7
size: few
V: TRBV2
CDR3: CASEAETTYEQYF
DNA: TGTGCCAGCGAGGCAGAGACCACATACGAGCAGTACTTC

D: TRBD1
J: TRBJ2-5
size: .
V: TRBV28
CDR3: CASSKRQGGETQYF
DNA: TGTGCCAGCAGTAAGAGACAGGGTGGGGAGACCCAGTACTTC

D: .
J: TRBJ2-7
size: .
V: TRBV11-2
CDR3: CASSISSEGSYEQYF
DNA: TGTGCCAGCAGCATTTCTAGCGAAGGCTCCTACGAGCAGTACTTC

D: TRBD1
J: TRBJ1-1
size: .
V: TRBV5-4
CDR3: CASSLQGVNTEAFF
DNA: TGTGCCAGCAGCTTACAGGGGGTGAACACTGAAGCTTTCTTT

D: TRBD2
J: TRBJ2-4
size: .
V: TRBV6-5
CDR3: CASSLGRGGNIQYF
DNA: TGTGCCAGCAGTCTGGGGAGGGGCGGAAACATTCAGTACTTC

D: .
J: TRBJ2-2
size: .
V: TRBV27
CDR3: CASSAWGRVGELFF
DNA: TGTGCCAGCAGTGCCTGGGGGCGCGTCGGGGAGCTGTTTTTT

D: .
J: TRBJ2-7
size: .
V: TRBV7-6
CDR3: CASSLVGGPSSYEQYF
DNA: TGTGCCAGCAGCTTAGTCGGCGGGCCAAGCTCCTACGAGCAGTACTTC

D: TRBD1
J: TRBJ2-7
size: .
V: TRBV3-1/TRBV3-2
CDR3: CASSRRDRQVEQYF
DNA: TGTGCCAGCAGCCGCCGGGACAGACAGGTGGAGCAGTACTTC

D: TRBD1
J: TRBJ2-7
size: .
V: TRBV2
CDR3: CASSPGQGSYEQYF
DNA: TGTGCCAGCAGTCCCGGACAGGGCAGTTACGAGCAGTACTTC

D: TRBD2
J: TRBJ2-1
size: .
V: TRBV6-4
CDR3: CASSELAGGYNEQFF
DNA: TGTGCCAGCAGTGAGCTAGCGGGAGGGTACAATGAGCAGTTCTTC

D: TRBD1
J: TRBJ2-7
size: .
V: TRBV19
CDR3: CASSTGQGVYEQYF
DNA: TGTGCCAGTAGTACGGGTCAGGGGGTCTACGAGCAGTACTTC

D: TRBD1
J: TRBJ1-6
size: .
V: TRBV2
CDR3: CASRTRDSNSPLHF
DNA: TGTGCCAGCAGGACCCGGGACAGTAATTCACCCCTCCACTTT

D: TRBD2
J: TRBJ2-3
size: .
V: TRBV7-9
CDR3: CASRSVAGVLTDTQYF
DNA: TGTGCCAGCAGATCGGTAGCGGGAGTACTAACAGATACGCAGTATTTT

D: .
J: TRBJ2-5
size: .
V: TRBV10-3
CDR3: CASGRGQGGETQYF
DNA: TGTGCCAGCGGAAGGGGACAAGGCGGAGAGACCCAGTACTTC

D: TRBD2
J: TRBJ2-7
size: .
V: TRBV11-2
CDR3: CASSFAGGTYEQYF
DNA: TGTGCCAGCAGCTTTGCGGGAGGGACCTACGAGCAGTACTTC

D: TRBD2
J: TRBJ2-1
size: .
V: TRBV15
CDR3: CATSRDKGLGEQFF
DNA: TGTGCCACCAGCAGAGATAAGGGACTAGGTGAGCAGTTCTTC

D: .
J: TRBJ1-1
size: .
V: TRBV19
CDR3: CASSIGQTGTEAFF
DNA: TGTGCCAGTAGTATAGGCCAGACGGGCACTGAAGCTTTCTTT

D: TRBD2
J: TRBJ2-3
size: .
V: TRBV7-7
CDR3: CASSPGLAGVVDTQYF
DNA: TGTGCTAGCAGCCCCGGACTAGCGGGAGTGGTAGATACGCAGTATTTT

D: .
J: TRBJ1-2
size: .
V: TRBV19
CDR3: CASRTEGRNYGYTF
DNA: TGTGCCAGTAGAACCGAGGGTCGGAACTATGGCTACACCTTC

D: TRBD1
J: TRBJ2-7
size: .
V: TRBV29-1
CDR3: CSVAPGQGVYEQYF
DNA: TGCAGCGTAGCACCGGGACAGGGGGTTTACGAGCAGTACTTC

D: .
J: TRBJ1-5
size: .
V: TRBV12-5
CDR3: CASGLDSPGFSNQPQHF
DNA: TGTGCTAGTGGTTTGGACAGCCCGGGATTTAGCAATCAGCCCCAGCATTTT

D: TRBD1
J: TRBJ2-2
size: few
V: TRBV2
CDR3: CASSGLGGAGGELFF
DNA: TGTGCCAGCAGTGGGTTAGGGGGCGCGGGCGGGGAGCTGTTTTTT

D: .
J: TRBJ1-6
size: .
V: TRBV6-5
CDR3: CASSYAQDNSPLHF
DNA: TGTGCCAGCAGTTACGCTCAGGATAATTCACCCCTCCACTTT

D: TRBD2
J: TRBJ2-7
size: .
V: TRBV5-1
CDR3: CASSLATSGTGGSYEQYF
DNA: TGCGCCAGCAGCTTGGCGACTAGCGGGACGGGCGGTTCCTACGAGCAGTACTTC

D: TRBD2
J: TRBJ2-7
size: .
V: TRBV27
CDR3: CASRGTSGRAIYEQYF
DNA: TGTGCCAGCAGGGGGACTAGCGGGAGGGCCATTTACGAGCAGTACTTC

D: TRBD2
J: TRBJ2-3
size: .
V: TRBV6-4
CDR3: CASNKLARYTDTQYF
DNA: TGTGCCAGCAACAAACTAGCGAGATACACAGATACGCAGTATTTT

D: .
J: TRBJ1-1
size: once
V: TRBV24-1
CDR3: CATSDGGLVDTEAFF
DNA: TGTGCCACCAGTGATGGGGGGTTGGTGGACACTGAAGCTTTCTTT

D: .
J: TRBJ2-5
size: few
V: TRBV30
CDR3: CAWSLRRVFGETQYF
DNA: TGTGCCTGGAGTCTCCGGCGGGTATTCGGAGAGACCCAGTACTTC

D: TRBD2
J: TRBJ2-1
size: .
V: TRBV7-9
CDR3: CASGTSGFYNEQFF
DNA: TGTGCCAGCGGGACTAGCGGATTCTACAATGAGCAGTTCTTC

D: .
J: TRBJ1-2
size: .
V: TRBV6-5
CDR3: CASRQVAGYGYTF
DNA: TGTGCCAGCAGACAGGTAGCAGGGTATGGCTACACCTTC

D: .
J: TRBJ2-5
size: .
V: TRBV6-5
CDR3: CASSYSTGSWETQYF
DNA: TGTGCCAGCAGTTACTCGACTGGATCCTGGGAGACCCAGTACTTC

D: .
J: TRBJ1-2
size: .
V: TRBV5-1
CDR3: CASSNPGVAGGYTF
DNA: TGCGCCAGCAGCAACCCGGGGGTGGCGGGTGGCTACACCTTC

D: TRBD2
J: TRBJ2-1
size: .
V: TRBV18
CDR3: CASSPPTSGSYNEQFF
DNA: TGTGCCAGCTCACCACCGACTAGCGGGAGCTACAATGAGCAGTTCTTC

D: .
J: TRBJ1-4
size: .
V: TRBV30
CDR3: CAWDRGTTNEKLFF
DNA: TGTGCCTGGGACCGAGGGACAACTAATGAAAAACTGTTTTTT

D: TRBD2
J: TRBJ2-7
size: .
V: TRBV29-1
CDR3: CAYTAGDPYEQYF
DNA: TGCGCCTATACCGCGGGAGACCCCTACGAGCAGTACTTC